Presented here are 16 T cell receptor beta chains from one specimen sequenced in a study of technical replicates of blood from several donors. Method: immunoSEQ multiplex PCR; TCRdb's copy keeps in-frame clones and lacks some. The repertoire consists of about 61,000 clones, with less than 98% occurring once and the leading ten covering about 0.19%. The specimen sequenced was T cells isolated from PBMCs. Receptors originate from a human donor in good health.

This sequence joins TRBV5-1 and TRBJ2-1, with TRBD1 matching over 7 bases. Per germline, CDR1 SGHRS and CDR2 YFSETQ. V lost 5 bases to trimming and J lost 2 bases; unmatched junction nucleotides: 7. This CDR3 contains 15 residues. This CDR3 reads CASRPIGGAYNEQFF. The CDR3 DNA is TGCGCCAGCAGACCTATAGGGGGCGCCTACAATGAGCAGTTCTTC.

The chain recombines TRBV6-1 with TRBJ1-2, with 9 positions matching TRBD1. The CDR3 length is 14 residues. Germline trimming cut 7 bases from V and 6 bases from J; bases unmatched to any gene: 9. The germline gives CDR1 MNHNS, CDR2 SASEGT. The CDR3 nucleotides read TGTGCCAGCATCCCGGGACAGGGTATTCATGGCTACACCTTC. This encodes CASIPGQGIHGYTF.

The chain couples TRBV27 to TRBJ2-2; 9 bases agree with TRBD1. This CDR3 is built from 16 residues. CDR1 and CDR2 (germline): MNHEY, SMNVEV (reference sequence). The ends lost 1 base at V and 4 bases at J; junction bases unmatched: 4. The CDR3 loop is CASSLLGQGPTGELFF. As DNA, the CDR3 is TGTGCCAGCAGTTTATTGGGACAGGGTCCCACCGGGGAGCTGTTTTTT.

DNA of the CDR3: TGTGCCAGCAGTCCGGACTCTCCGGGTGCCTACGAGCAGTACTTC. It translates to CASSPDSPGAYEQYF. The V gene is TRBV28, the J gene TRBJ2-7; a weak D match, TRBD2 (5 bases). V was clipped by 5 bases and J by 2 bases, with 16 bases between them. Germline V gene sequence: CDR1 MDHEN, CDR2 SYDVKM. The CDR3 sequence is 15 residues long.

This chain connects TRBV27 to TRBJ2-1; a possible D gene is TRBD2 (5 bases). The CDR3 has 11 residues. V was pared by 5 bases and J by 14 bases, with 13 bases between. Looked up from germline, CDR1 is MNHEY and CDR2 is SMNVEV (reference sequence). The CDR3 region is CASSDERVEFF. CDR3 nucleotides: TGTGCCAGCAGTGATGAGAGGGTGGAGTTCTTC.

The chain carries TRBV5-4 and TRBJ2-5; TRBD1 aligns across 9 bases. This CDR3 spans 16 amino acids. The germline CDR1 and CDR2 sequences are SGHNT and YYREEE (reference sequence). V lost 2 bases and J lost 5; bases outside the gene matches: 10. The CDR3 DNA is TGTGCCAGCAGCTTACCTACAGGGGGCGGAAGGGAGACCCAGTACTTC. Residues: CASSLPTGGGRETQYF.

The gene calls are TRBV9 and TRBJ1-4; D call uncertain. Germline V gene sequence: CDR1 SGDLS, CDR2 YYNGEE. With 6 bases removed from V and 5 bases from J, the gap between germline ends came to 14 bases. The CDR3 runs to 14 residues. The CDR3 is CASTPGRQNEKLFF. The CDR3 DNA reads as TGTGCCAGCACCCCGGGAAGACAAAATGAAAAACTGTTTTTT.

The sample holds one count of this clone. The rearrangement uses TRBV27 and TRBJ2-2, with a weak D call TRBD1 (6 bases). The CDR3 sequence is 15 residues long. The V and J ends lost 7 bases and 4 bases respectively, with 16 bases between them. CDR1 and CDR2 from the germline V gene are MNHEY and SMNVEV (reference sequence). The CDR3 coding sequence is TGTGCCAGCACGACCTGGGGGCGAGGCACCGGGGAGCTGTTTTTT. Translating gives CASTTWGRGTGELFF.

The J gene is TRBJ2-5, the V gene TRBV6-1; D might be TRBD1 (5 bases). The germline gives CDR1 MNHNS, CDR2 SASEGT. The CDR3 length is 14 residues. The V gene lost 0 bases and the J gene lost 2 bases, with 7 bases spanning the gap. The CDR3 reads CASSEAQGQETQYF. CDR3 DNA sequence: TGTGCCAGCAGTGAAGCCCAGGGTCAAGAGACCCAGTACTTC.

This chain uses TRBV5-1 with TRBJ2-1, with a possible D match to TRBD1 (5 bases). Trimming took 2 bases from V and 8 from J, leaving 14 bases between them. This CDR3 has 14 amino acids. Germline CDR1 SGHRS, CDR2 YFSETQ. The CDR3 nucleotides read TGCGCCAGCAGCTTCGGTCAGGGAAGGGATGAGCAGTTCTTC. Translation: CASSFGQGRDEQFF.

This chain uses TRBV5-1 with TRBJ1-2, with TRBD1 as a possible D gene (5 bases). V lost 1 base to trimming and J lost 4 bases, with 11 bases between them. This CDR3 is built from 14 residues. The V gene's germline CDR1 is SGHRS and CDR2 YFSETQ. The CDR3 DNA follows: TGCGCCAGCAGCTTGTACGTGGGGGGCTATGGCTACACCTTC. This gives the protein CASSLYVGGYGYTF.

This chain connects TRBV4-2 to TRBJ1-1, with no clear D. CDR3 length: 13 amino acids. V was clipped by 6 bases and J by 0 bases, with 8 bases between them. The V gene's germline CDR1 is LGHNA and CDR2 YNFKEQ. The CDR3 nucleotides read TGTGCCAGCAGTCTAGGCTTGAACACTGAAGCTTTCTTT. Residues: CASSLGLNTEAFF.

J is TRBJ1-4 and V is TRBV6-1; 8 nucleotides line up with TRBD1. Germline V gene data show CDR1 as MNHNS and CDR2 as SASEGT. CDR3 length: 17 amino acids. J was trimmed by 5 bases and V by 4 bases; bases with no gene match: 12. CDR3 loop: CASSGLTRTGPNEKLFF. The CDR3 DNA sequence: TGTGCCAGCAGTGGGTTGACCAGGACAGGGCCGAATGAAAAACTGTTTTTT.

This sequence joins TRBV7-9 and TRBJ1-5; unclear D gene. Per the germline V gene, CDR1 is SEHNR and CDR2 is FQNEAQ (reference sequence). Trimming removed 7 bases from V and 3 bases from J, with 7 bases in between. CDR3 length equals 12 residues. As DNA, the CDR3 is TGTGCCAGCACCACGGTCAATCAGCCCCAGCATTTT. It is translated as CASTTVNQPQHF.

The chain combines TRBV10-3 with TRBJ2-7; D unclear. This CDR3 spans 14 amino acids. V lost 4 bases to trimming and J lost 1 base, with 11 bases between them. Germline V gene data show CDR1 as ENHRY and CDR2 as SYGVKD. The CDR3 loop reads CAISVSPESYEQYF. The CDR3 coding sequence is TGTGCCATCAGTGTTTCGCCGGAGTCCTACGAGCAGTACTTC.

The chain uses TRBV7-8 and TRBJ1-4; 8 bases fit TRBD1. This CDR3 has 14 amino acids. The trim removed 4 bases at V and 7 bases at J, leaving 5 bases unmatched. CDR1 is SGHVS and CDR2 is FQNEAQ in the germline V gene. The CDR3, as DNA: TGTGCCAGCAGCTCCGACAGGGGCGGTGAAAAACTGTTTTTT. Translation gives CASSSDRGGEKLFF.